This entry concerns a single TCR beta chain. The record originates from a study of blood T cell repertoires in COVID-19. Whole-study context: Samples came from the United States, Italy and Spain, spanning acute and convalescent COVID-19. T cells, B-cell-depleted T cells, or PBMCs supplied cDNA or gDNA.

CDR3 length: 14 amino acids. The germline V gene has CDR1 LGHNA and CDR2 YSLEER. V was cut by 0 bases and J by 6 bases, with 12 bases left in between. As handled by the study authors: Cell counts per sample came from amplifying reference gene primers. The assay was immunoSEQ multiplex PCR, and TCRdb's table has in-frame clones only and misses some. From that table come the V and J calls and clone size; the DNA was used to work out D and trimming. The sample consists of more than 150,000 clones, less than 90% of them appearing once. The sequence was collected from a man aged 65 to 79 with active or convalescent COVID-19. Sequencing was performed on peripheral blood. The chain is built from TRBV4-3 and TRBJ2-7; D gene unclear. CDR3 sequence: CASSQDPQLGEQYF. Here the CDR3 DNA reads TGCGCCAGCAGCCAAGATCCACAGTTGGGCGAGCAGTACTTC.